This T cell receptor (beta chain) was captured by sequencing in a study of blood T cell repertoires in COVID-19 (dated by TCRdb to 2020 to 2022). Looking at the study overall: Samples covering the acute and convalescent phases of COVID-19 were provided by collaborators in the United States, Italy and Spain. The prospective study material was composed of cDNA or gDNA derived from T cells, B-cell-depleted T cells, or PBMCs. The repertoires were released in a freely available public database meant as a resource for research on the immune response to SARS-CoV-2. The sample metadata nearly always contained a de-identified subject ID, COVID-19 status, age in years and sex. The samples were drawn from the first 160 participants of the ongoing ImmuneRACE study and from 1,254 subjects provided by 6 global collaborators. HLA class I and class II types, where available, came from metadata supplied by the sample provider rather than from assay-based typing. Deeply sampled blood TCRbeta repertoires from subjects exposed to, actively infected with, or recovered from COVID-19 were included in the dataset.

Concerning this clone itself: Its antigen is unknown. Base qualities are not at hand, and no much larger clone is one base apart.

Collaborating institutions collected whole blood in K2EDTA tubes following their own protocols. For TCRbeta analysis, collaborators shipped samples as frozen whole blood, isolated PBMCs, or DNA extracted from either of those sample types. Germline trimming amounts to 7 bases on V and 5 bases on J, with 8 as the count of junction bases outside the gene matches. There are 16 amino acids in the CDR3, from cysteine to phenylalanine inclusive. Only the CDR3 part of the read is kept: 48 bases, read in frame from the first base. CDR1 and CDR2 are drawn from the germline V gene (reference sequence): LNHDA, SQIVND. On the study overall, not on this receptor specifically: How much clinical and demographic metadata was included differed by source and by participant, and the metadata was provided uncurated.

The immunoSEQ Assay, a bias-controlled multiplex PCR, was used to amplify TCRbeta CDR3 regions from genomic DNA. In the original analysis: The number of nucleated cells in each sample was estimated by amplification of reference gene primers within the assay. To quantify the absolute abundance of each unique TCRbeta CDR3 rearrangement, sequence reads were collapsed and filtered. For each sample, productive Simpson clonality was calculated as the square root of Simpson's diversity index across productive rearrangements. Entries here come from immuneACCESS through TCRdb and include only in-frame sequences with V and J called. Some clones fail to appear in such tables; in the studies checked, an unresolved V gene covers under half of the shortfall, and the cause of the remainder is unknown. V and J calls and clone size are those listed in that table; D and trimming were worked out from the DNA. This sample has roughly 160,000 clones in its table, and approximately 91% of those were observed once. The top ten clonotypes cover around 2.1% of the sample.

The specimen sequenced was peripheral blood. The chain joins TRBV19 to TRBJ2-5; TRBD2 aligns with 15 central bases. This TCR derives from a man aged 18-30 years with acute or convalescent COVID-19. CDR3 loop: CASTGGLAGGVETQYF. The DNA reads TGTGCCAGTACCGGAGGACTAGCGGGGGGGGTGGAGACCCAGTACTTC.